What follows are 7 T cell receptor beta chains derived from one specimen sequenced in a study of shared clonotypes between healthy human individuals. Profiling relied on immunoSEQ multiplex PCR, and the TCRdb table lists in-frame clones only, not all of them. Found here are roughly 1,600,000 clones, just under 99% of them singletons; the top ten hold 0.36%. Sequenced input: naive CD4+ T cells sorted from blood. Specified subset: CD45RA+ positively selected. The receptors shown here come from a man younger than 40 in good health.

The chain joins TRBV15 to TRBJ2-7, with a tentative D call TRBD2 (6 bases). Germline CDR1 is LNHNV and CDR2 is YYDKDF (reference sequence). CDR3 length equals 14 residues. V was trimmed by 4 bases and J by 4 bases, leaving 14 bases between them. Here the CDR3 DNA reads TGTGCCACCAGCAACAACCGGGACTCTTACGAGCAGTACTTC. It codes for CATSNNRDSYEQYF.

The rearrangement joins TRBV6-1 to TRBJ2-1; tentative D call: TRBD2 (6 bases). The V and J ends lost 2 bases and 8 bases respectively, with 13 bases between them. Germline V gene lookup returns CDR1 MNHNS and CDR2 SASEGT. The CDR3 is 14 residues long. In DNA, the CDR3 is TGTGCCAGCAGTGAATACCGGGAGCGCCATGAGCAGTTCTTC. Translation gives CASSEYRERHEQFF.

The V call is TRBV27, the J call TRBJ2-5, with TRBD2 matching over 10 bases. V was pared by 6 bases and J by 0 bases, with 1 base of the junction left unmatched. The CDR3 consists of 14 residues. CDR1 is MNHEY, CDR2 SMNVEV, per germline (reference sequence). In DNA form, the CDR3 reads TGTGCCAGCAGGGGACTAGCGTACCAAGAGACCCAGTACTTC. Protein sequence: CASRGLAYQETQYF.

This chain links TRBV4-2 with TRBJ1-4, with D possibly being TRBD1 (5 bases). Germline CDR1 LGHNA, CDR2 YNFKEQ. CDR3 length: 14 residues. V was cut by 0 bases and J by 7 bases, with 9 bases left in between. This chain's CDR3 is CASSQDRAAEKLFF. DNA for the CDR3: TGTGCCAGCAGCCAAGACAGGGCTGCTGAAAAACTGTTTTTT.

The DNA of the CDR3 is TGCAGCTATGCCGCGAGACAGGGACCCCTCTCCGGCTACACCTTC. This codes for CSYAARQGPLSGYTF. The genes are TRBV29-1 and TRBJ1-2, with TRBD1 matching 7 bases. The CDR3 extends over 15 amino acids. The V segment lost 8 bases and the J segment 8 bases; nucleotides outside the gene matches: 20. CDR1 and CDR2 from the germline V gene are SQVTM and ANQGSEA.

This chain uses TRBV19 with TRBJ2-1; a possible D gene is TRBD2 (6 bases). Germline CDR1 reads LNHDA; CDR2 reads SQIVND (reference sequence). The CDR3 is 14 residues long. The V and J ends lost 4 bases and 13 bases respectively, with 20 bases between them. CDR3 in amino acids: CASSTVLTRYEQFF. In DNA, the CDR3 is TGTGCCAGTAGTACGGTCCTGACTAGATACGAACAGTTCTTC.

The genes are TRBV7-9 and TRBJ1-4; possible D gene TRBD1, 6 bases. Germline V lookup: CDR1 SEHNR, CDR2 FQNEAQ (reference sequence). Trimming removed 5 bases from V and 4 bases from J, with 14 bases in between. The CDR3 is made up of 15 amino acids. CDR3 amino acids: CASSLSGAGNEKLFF. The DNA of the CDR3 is TGTGCCAGCAGCCTGTCAGGGGCTGGTAATGAAAAACTGTTTTTT.